This TCR beta chain was recovered during a study of long-term antiretroviral therapy in people with HIV. Study results and caveats: Older ART regimens were possibly in use when the blood was collected between the mid-2000s and the late 2010s.

To note about this clone: Its antigen is unknown.

CDR3 length equals 14 residues. Between the trimmed V and J ends, which lost 2 bases and 4 bases, there was a span of 9 bases. Germline values: CDR1 SNHLY, CDR2 FYNNEI. A v3.0 immunoSEQ assay was performed at survey level. The repertoire was sequenced with immunoSEQ multiplex PCR; TCRdb's copy has only in-frame clones and lacks some. Counted here are around 19,000 clones, about 81% occurring once; the ten biggest clones make up roughly an eighth. Sequencing was performed on unsorted PBMCs, taken 0.3 years after starting antiretroviral therapy. This clonotype originated in a woman aged 50 to 60 with HIV. V and J are TRBV2 and TRBJ1-5; the D is unclear. The CDR3 nucleotides read TGTGCCAGCAGTGAACGGCGACTTAATCAGCCCCAGCATTTT. Protein product: CASSERRLNQPQHF. Full variable domain (outside the CDR3, taken from reference TRBV2 and TRBJ1-5): EPEVTQTPSHQVTQMGQEVILRCVPISNHLYFYWYRQILGQKVEFLVSFYNNEISEKSEIFDDQFSVERPDGSNFTLKIRSTKLEDSAMYFCASSERRLNQPQHFGDGTRLSIL.